The sequence of this TCR beta chain was determined in a study of CD8 T cells in Susac syndrome. Random hexamers were used to reverse transcribe an amount of about 0.45 to 1 ug RNA. TCRdb redid the calling of the immunoSEQ multiplex PCR reads with MiXCR, one entry per CDR3 protein. The sample gives some 200,000 distinct CDR3 sequences, 91% of which show up once; around 0.1% is in the top ten. The diagnostic criteria for definite or probable disease, as recently defined, were met by the patients with Susac syndrome. The CDR3 runs to 13 residues. V shed 0 bases and J shed 6 bases, with 9 bases lying between them. Germline values: CDR1 SGHRS, CDR2 YFSETQ.

The chain links TRBV5-1 to TRBJ1-2, with D hard to call. Sequenced material: CD4+ T cells from PBMCs. The sequence derives from a human donor with Susac syndrome. The CDR3 DNA follows: TGCGCCAGCAGCTTGGAAGGGTTGGATGGCTACACCTTC. Its translation: CASSLEGLDGYTF.